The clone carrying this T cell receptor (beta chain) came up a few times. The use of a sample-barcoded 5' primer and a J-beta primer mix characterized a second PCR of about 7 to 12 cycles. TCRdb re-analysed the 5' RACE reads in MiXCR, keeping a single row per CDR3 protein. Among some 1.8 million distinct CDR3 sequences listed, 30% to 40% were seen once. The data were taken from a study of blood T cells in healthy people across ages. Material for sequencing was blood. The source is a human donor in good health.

For the CDR3, the DNA is TGCAGTGCTAGAGACCATATACAGGGGGCAGGTCAGCCCCAGCATTTT. It encodes CSARDHIQGAGQPQHF. V usage is TRBV20-1 and J usage is TRBJ1-5, with TRBD1 matching over 9 bases. This CDR3 contains 16 residues. The ends lost 0 bases at V and 6 bases at J; junction bases unmatched: 9. The germline V gene encodes CDR1 DFQATT and CDR2 SNEGSKA (reference sequence).